Below are 11 T cell receptor beta chains sequenced from a single sample in a study of identical twins. TCRdb recomputed calls from the 5' RACE reads with MiXCR, one row per CDR3 protein. The data show 550,000 to 700,000 distinct CDR3 sequences, roughly 20% seen once. This same sample was also part of a study on T cells expressing NK-cell markers.

The source material was PBMCs. Receptor source: a woman aged 18-35 years in good health.

This clonotype was detected only a few times. Written as DNA, the CDR3 is TGCAGCGTCCATGGACAGACAAACACCGGGGAGCTGTTTTTT. Protein: CSVHGQTNTGELFF. The genes are TRBV29-1 and TRBJ2-2, with a possible D match to TRBD1 (6 bases). Germline CDR1 and CDR2: SQVTM and ANQGSEA. The CDR3 has 14 residues. The V and J ends lost 6 bases and 2 bases respectively, with 13 bases between them.

This clonotype was observed a single time. The CDR3 DNA follows: TGTGCCAGCAGCGTAGGAGTGGGTAGTGAAGCTTTCTTT. Translating it yields CASSVGVGSEAFF. This rearrangement joins TRBV9 to TRBJ1-1; D is uncertain. Germline V gene data show CDR1 as SGDLS and CDR2 as YYNGEE. The CDR3 runs 13 residues. The ends were cut back, 0 bases at V and 7 bases at J, with 10 bases in the middle.

In this sample, this clonotype turned up a few times. The chain uses TRBV20-1 and TRBJ2-6, with D perhaps TRBD1 (6 bases). The germline CDR1 and CDR2 sequences are DFQATT and SNEGSKA (reference sequence). This CDR3 contains 14 residues. The V end was cut by 6 bases, the J end by 2 bases, with 11 bases between. The CDR3 coding sequence is TGCAGTGCGCCGCACAGGGCTGGGGCCAACGTCCTGACTTTC. This codes for CSAPHRAGANVLTF.

This clonotype was counted many times. The chain joins TRBV4-1 to TRBJ2-3; perhaps TRBD2 as D (9 bases). Germline assignment: CDR1 MGHRA and CDR2 YSYEKL. The CDR3 spans 21 residues. V was shortened by 3 bases and J by 0 bases, with 28 bases between the two germline ends. The CDR3 here is CASSQLRGLAGYSASTDTQYF. In nucleotides, the CDR3 is TGCGCCAGCAGCCAGCTCAGGGGGCTAGCGGGATATAGTGCTAGCACAGATACGCAGTATTTT.

This clonotype has at least ten counts. The CDR3 is CSARDPTGTHQPQHF. CDR3 DNA sequence: TGCAGTGCTAGAGATCCGACAGGGACTCATCAGCCCCAGCATTTT. V and J are TRBV20-1 and TRBJ1-5, with 7 bases fitting TRBD1. This CDR3 region has 15 residues. Germline assignment: CDR1 DFQATT and CDR2 SNEGSKA (reference sequence). The V gene end was trimmed by 0 bases and the J gene end by 5 bases; junction bases not matched to a gene: 7.

There are a few counts of this clonotype. CDR3 loop: CASNVLAEETQYF. The CDR3 coding sequence is TGTGCCAGCAACGTACTAGCGGAAGAGACCCAGTACTTC. This rearrangement joins TRBV6-6 to TRBJ2-5, with 8 bases fitting TRBD2. CDR3 length equals 13 residues. The V gene's germline CDR1 is MNHNY and CDR2 SVGAGI (reference sequence). With 7 bases clipped from V and 3 bases from J, the junction kept 4 bases outside the gene matches.

This clonotype was observed a handful of times. The chain uses TRBV20-1 and TRBJ2-1; TRBD2 aligns across 9 bases. CDR3 size: 15 residues. In germline, CDR1 is DFQATT, CDR2 SNEGSKA (reference sequence). Losses at the gene ends were 0 bases for V and 6 bases for J; bases not matched to a gene: 6. CDR3 residues: CSARDREAGGNEQFF. The CDR3 DNA follows: TGCAGTGCTAGAGATCGGGAAGCGGGAGGCAATGAGCAGTTCTTC.

There are a few counts of this clonotype. The chain recombines TRBV5-1 with TRBJ2-5; D remains ambiguous. The V and J ends lost 4 bases and 4 bases respectively, with 11 bases between them. The CDR3 sequence is 13 residues long. Germline V CDR1 and CDR2: SGHRS, YFSETQ. CDR3 protein: CASSPYVRETQYF. The CDR3 coding sequence is TGCGCCAGCAGCCCCTACGTAAGAGAGACCCAGTACTTC. Supplemented by reference TRBV5-1 and TRBJ2-5, the full variable domain reads KAGVTQTPRYLIKTRGQQVTLSCSPISGHRSVSWYQQTPGQGLQFLFEYFSETQRNKGNFPGRFSGRQFSNSRSEMNVSTLELGDSALYLCASSPYVRETQYFGPGTRLLVL.

This clonotype was detected ten times or more. V usage is TRBV29-1 and J usage is TRBJ2-5, with 9 nucleotides matching TRBD1. The CDR3 totals 14 residues. Per the germline V gene, CDR1 is SQVTM and CDR2 is ANQGSEA. The V segment lost 8 bases and the J segment 4 bases; nucleotides outside the gene matches: 11. The CDR3 here is CSTLRTGEGETQYF. The CDR3 DNA reads as TGCAGCACTCTGCGGACAGGGGAGGGAGAGACCCAGTACTTC. Complete variable domain (other parts from reference TRBV29-1 and TRBJ2-5): SAVISQKPSRDICQRGTSLTIQCQVDSQVTMMFWYRQQPGQSLTLIATANQGSEATYESGFVIDKFPISRPNLTFSTLTVSNMSPEDSSIYLCSTLRTGEGETQYFGPGTRLLVL.

The chain joins TRBV6-1 to TRBJ1-1; 7 bases are shared with TRBD1. This CDR3 comprises 13 residues. Germline V gene lookup returns CDR1 MNHNS and CDR2 SASEGT. With 11 bases clipped from V and 11 bases from J, the junction kept 17 bases outside the gene matches. The CDR3, as DNA: TGTGCCGCCGGACAGGACAAACTTCTGGGGGCTTTCTTT. It codes for CAAGQDKLLGAFF.

Here the CDR3 reads CATSISPGRSYEQYF. CDR3 sequence (DNA): TGTGCCACCAGCATAAGCCCAGGGCGCTCCTACGAGCAGTACTTC. The chain joins TRBV15 to TRBJ2-7; TRBD1 is a possible D gene (5 bases). The germline V gene encodes CDR1 LNHNV and CDR2 YYDKDF (reference sequence). This CDR3 has 15 residues. V shed 4 bases and J shed 0 bases, with 13 bases lying between them.